Each of the 28 T cell receptor beta chains below was sequenced from the same sample in a study of CD8+ T cells in alopecia areata. As for treatment: oral pan-JAK inhibitor, 5-10 mg twice daily. Extraction and reverse transcription of RNA yielded cDNA as the sequencing template. Clones were read by immunoSEQ multiplex PCR, and TCRdb kept only the in-frame ones, dropping some. In the table there are a few hundred thousand clones, about two fifths of which are singletons. The sample here was CD4+ T cells sorted from blood, taken at roughly week 30, from a patient treated with tofacitinib. Receptors originate from a human donor with alopecia areata.

The chain joins TRBV5-1 to TRBJ2-4, with 8 bases matching TRBD1. After removal of 7 bases from V and 0 bases from J, the junction contained 9 bases not matched to a gene. The CDR3 consists of 16 residues. Looked up from germline, CDR1 is SGHRS and CDR2 is YFSETQ. The CDR3 region is CASHTGGNLAKNIQYF. The CDR3, as DNA: TGCGCCAGCCACACAGGGGGGAATCTAGCCAAAAACATTCAGTACTTC.

The rearrangement links TRBV29-1 to TRBJ2-3; no reliable D call. The germline CDR1 and CDR2 sequences are SQVTM and ANQGSEA. The CDR3 sequence is 8 residues long. The CDR3: CVGDTQYF. CDR3 bases: TGCGTGGGGGATACGCAGTATTTT.

CDR3 residues: CASSYSKGQPQHF. The CDR3 DNA reads TGTGCCAGCAGTTACTCGAAGGGTCAGCCCCAGCATTTT. The chain employs TRBV6-5 and TRBJ1-5; D not resolved. The CDR3 is 13 residues long. Germline CDR1 reads MNHEY; CDR2 reads SVGAGI. The V gene lost 0 bases and the J gene lost 6 bases, with 6 bases spanning the gap.

This clone was recorded a few times. Other nucleotide sequences from this sample produce the same CDR3. The chain links TRBV4-1 to TRBJ2-7; 12 positions match TRBD2. In germline, CDR1 is MGHRA, CDR2 YSYEKL. This CDR3 region has 15 residues. V lost 2 bases and J lost 4; bases outside the gene matches: 3. The CDR3 sequence is CASSQPTSGSYEQYF. In DNA, the CDR3 is TGCGCCAGCAGCCAACCGACTAGCGGGAGTTACGAGCAGTACTTC.

The count of this clone is one. The rearrangement links TRBV6-1 to TRBJ1-5; maybe TRBD1 (6 bases). Per the germline V gene, CDR1 is MNHNS and CDR2 is SASEGT. The CDR3 is 16 amino acids. Trimming left V 4 bases short and J 1 base short, with 14 bases between. For the CDR3, the DNA is TGTGCCAGCAGTGGGGGGGCAGGGGACAGCAATCAGCCCCAGCATTTT. Translated: CASSGGAGDSNQPQHF.

V is TRBV30 and J is TRBJ1-2; no clear D gene. Deletions cut 8 bases from V and 8 bases from J, with 18 bases between. Germline loops: CDR1 GTSNPN, CDR2 SVGIG (reference sequence). The CDR3 consists of 12 residues. The CDR3 coding sequence is TGTGCCGGATCCGGGCCGCCGAGAGGCTACACCTTC. It codes for CAGSGPPRGYTF.

Only a few counts were recorded for this clone. The V call is TRBV12-5, the J call TRBJ2-1; TRBD2 matches 7 bases. Germline V gives CDR1 LGHNT, CDR2 FRNRAP. There are 16 residues in the CDR3. The ends lost 5 bases at V and 4 bases at J; junction bases unmatched: 11. CDR3 in DNA: TGTGCTAGTGGTCTTAGGGCGGGAGTTGGGTACAATGAGCAGTTCTTC. This codes for CASGLRAGVGYNEQFF.

A few counts support this clone. The rearrangement joins TRBV6-5 to TRBJ2-2; TRBD1 or TRBD2 may be the D gene (5 bases each). The length of the CDR3 is 14 residues. Germline CDR1 reads MNHEY; CDR2 reads SVGAGI. V lost 10 bases to trimming and J lost 6 bases, with 18 bases between them. DNA for the CDR3: TGTGCCACCTCGGGGTTGGCAGGGTCCGGGGAGCTGTTTTTT. Its translation: CATSGLAGSGELFF.

The V gene is TRBV5-1, the J gene TRBJ2-1; 9 bases are shared with TRBD2. V lost 5 bases to trimming and J lost 0 bases; unmatched junction nucleotides: 9. The CDR3 is 17 residues long. Germline V gene sequence: CDR1 SGHRS, CDR2 YFSETQ. The CDR3 here is CASSFSGSPSSYNEQFF. In DNA form, the CDR3 reads TGCGCCAGCAGTTTTAGCGGGAGCCCCAGCTCCTACAATGAGCAGTTCTTC.

The chain has TRBV30 and TRBJ1-1; no definite D call. V lost 2 bases and J 4 bases, leaving 14 bases between the germline ends. There are 14 residues in the CDR3. CDR1 GTSNPN and CDR2 SVGIG come from the germline V gene (reference sequence). CDR3 nucleotide sequence: TGTGCCTGGAGTACCGGACGGCCCGGCACTGAAGCTTTCTTT. This sequence encodes CAWSTGRPGTEAFF.

In its sample, this clone was seen a few times. This sequence joins TRBV11-2 and TRBJ2-3; D might be TRBD1 or TRBD2, each matching 6 bases. The V gene lost 1 base and the J gene lost 6 bases, with 17 bases spanning the gap. The CDR3 runs 16 residues. CDR1 is SGHAT and CDR2 is FQNNGV in the germline V gene. The CDR3 DNA sequence: TGTGCCAGCAGCTTAGTGTCCGGGGGCCAGTGGGATACGCAGTATTTT. It encodes CASSLVSGGQWDTQYF.

The chain employs TRBV5-1 and TRBJ2-1; TRBD1 might be the D (5 bases). With 4 bases removed from V and 5 bases from J, the gap between germline ends came to 10 bases. This CDR3 spans 13 amino acids. Germline V CDR1 and CDR2: SGHRS, YFSETQ. The CDR3 bases are TGCGCCAGCAGCCACCAGGGTGACAATGAGCAGTTCTTC. Amino acid sequence: CASSHQGDNEQFF.

The chain couples TRBV5-1 to TRBJ2-5; 7 bases agree with TRBD2. Germline V lookup: CDR1 SGHRS, CDR2 YFSETQ. The V segment lost 4 bases and the J segment 1 base; nucleotides outside the gene matches: 10. This CDR3 is built from 16 residues. The CDR3 bases are TGCGCCAGCAGCCAAGCCGTTACGGGAGGCCAAGAGACCCAGTACTTC. Encoded protein: CASSQAVTGGQETQYF.

The chain carries TRBV7-6 and TRBJ2-7; 9 bases agree with TRBD2. Germline lookup yields CDR1 SGHVS and CDR2 FNYEAQ. With 2 bases clipped from V and 0 bases from J, the junction kept 14 bases outside the gene matches. The CDR3 has 19 residues. The CDR3 here is CASSLIAGALTGGSYEQYF. The CDR3 coding sequence is TGTGCCAGCAGCTTAATAGCGGGAGCCCTCACCGGAGGCTCCTACGAGCAGTACTTC.

The gene calls are TRBV7-3 and TRBJ2-3; 7 bases map to TRBD2. V dropped 5 bases and J dropped 0; count of bases not matched to a gene: 8. There are 16 residues in the CDR3. The germline V gene has CDR1 SGHTA and CDR2 FQGTGA. The CDR3: CASSKGLAASTDTQYF. DNA of the CDR3: TGTGCCAGCAGCAAAGGGCTAGCGGCTAGCACAGATACGCAGTATTTT.

The chain is built from TRBV7-9 and TRBJ1-2; the D is unclear. Germline assignment: CDR1 SEHNR and CDR2 FQNEAQ (reference sequence). There are 12 residues in the CDR3. V gave up 5 bases and J gave up 5 bases, with 9 bases separating them. CDR3 amino acids: CASSDGQYGYTF. The CDR3 DNA sequence: TGTGCCAGCAGCGACGGCCAATATGGCTACACCTTC.

About this clone: One end of the junction does not line up with germline, which may come from a read error. The J gene is TRBJ2-5, the V gene TRBV7-8; D possibly matches TRBD1 or TRBD2 (5 bases each). Per germline, CDR1 SGHVS and CDR2 FQNEAQ. CDR3 length: 14 amino acids. The CDR3 protein is CASSLRGTQETQYF. CDR3 DNA sequence: TGTGCCAGTAGCTTGAGGGGCACCCAAGAGACCCAGTACTTC.

The chain carries TRBV6-4 and TRBJ1-2; 9 positions match TRBD1. The CDR3 is 15 residues long. The J segment lost 8 bases and the V segment lost 0 bases, leaving 7 bases of the junction unmatched. Per germline, CDR1 MRHNA and CDR2 SNTAGT. The CDR3 protein is CASSDSGDRVRGYTF. The CDR3 DNA is TGTGCCAGCAGTGACTCCGGGGACAGGGTCAGAGGCTACACCTTC.

The sample holds a few counts of this clone. A much larger clone differs by one base, so this may be a read error. V gene TRBV4-2 combines with J gene TRBJ1-1; D not certain. From germline, CDR1 is LGHNA and CDR2 YNFKEQ. The V end lost 0 bases, the J end lost 1 base, and 6 bases lay between the germline ends. CDR3 length equals 14 residues. In nucleotides, the CDR3 is TGTGCCAGCAGCCAAGATCAAGGGAACACTGAAGCTTTCTTT. It translates to CASSQDQGNTEAFF.

This clone was detected only a few times. This chain connects TRBV29-1 to TRBJ2-7, with D unresolved. CDR1 is SQVTM and CDR2 is ANQGSEA in the germline V gene. The V and J ends lost 4 bases and 0 bases respectively, with 13 bases between them. The CDR3 extends over 14 amino acids. CDR3 nucleotides: TGCAGCGTTGGGGAAGGGCGTAGCTCCTACGAGCAGTACTTC. It codes for CSVGEGRSSYEQYF.

This clone was recorded at least ten times. The rearrangement links TRBV19 to TRBJ1-1, with a weak D call TRBD1 (5 bases). CDR3 size: 16 residues. V shed 6 bases and J shed 1 base, with 18 bases lying between them. The germline CDR1 and CDR2 sequences are LNHDA and SQIVND (reference sequence). CDR3 sequence: CASRARSQRGNTEAFF. Here the CDR3 DNA reads TGTGCCAGTAGGGCGCGGTCGCAGAGGGGGAACACTGAAGCTTTCTTT.

Details on this clone: This same CDR3 is encoded by further DNA sequences in the sample. The J gene is TRBJ2-3, the V gene TRBV29-1; tentative D call: TRBD2 (6 bases). Germline CDR1 reads SQVTM; CDR2 reads ANQGSEA. Trimming pared 4 bases from V and 1 base from J, leaving 9 bases between. There are 13 residues in the CDR3. In DNA, the CDR3 is TGCAGCGTTGCCGGGAGAGGCACAGATACGCAGTATTTT. Its protein is CSVAGRGTDTQYF.

This clone has just a few counts. CDR3 bases: TGTGCCAGCAGCGTAGTGGTGTCGGGGAATGAGCAGTTCTTC. As protein: CASSVVVSGNEQFF. This chain links TRBV9 with TRBJ2-1, with D possibly being TRBD2 (5 bases). This CDR3 spans 14 amino acids. With 0 bases removed from V and 7 bases from J, the gap between germline ends came to 11 bases. In germline, CDR1 is SGDLS, CDR2 YYNGEE.

Comments on this clone: This CDR3 is also generated by other DNA sequences in the sample. The V gene is TRBV9, the J gene TRBJ2-3, with D perhaps matching TRBD1 (6 bases). CDR1 and CDR2 (germline): SGDLS, YYNGEE. This CDR3 has 12 amino acids. Trimming removed 5 bases at V and 5 bases at J, with 9 bases between. Written as DNA, the CDR3 is TGTGCCAGCAGTGCCAGGGGAGATACGCAGTATTTT. It encodes CASSARGDTQYF. The complete variable domain, with remaining parts taken from reference TRBV9 and TRBJ2-3, reads DSGVTQTPKHLITATGQRVTLRCSPRSGDLSVYWYQQSLDQGLQFLIQYYNGEERAKGNILERFSAQQFPDLHSELNLSSLELGDSALYFCASSARGDTQYFGPGTRLTVL.

This clone was recorded a few times. The chain has TRBV5-6 and TRBJ2-3; D may be TRBD1 (6 bases). This CDR3 region has 14 residues. Germline values: CDR1 SGHDT, CDR2 YYEEEE. The V gene lost 2 bases and the J gene lost 2 bases, with 9 bases spanning the gap. The chain's CDR3 is CASSFEGVTDTQYF. In DNA, the CDR3 is TGTGCCAGCAGCTTCGAGGGGGTCACAGATACGCAGTATTTT.

A few counts support this clone. Additional DNA sequences in this sample encode the identical CDR3. The gene calls are TRBV25-1 and TRBJ1-1; perhaps TRBD1 as D (5 bases). The V end was cut by 1 base, the J end by 7 bases, with 7 bases between. This CDR3 comprises 12 residues. Germline V CDR1 and CDR2: MGHDK, SYGVNS. This chain's CDR3 is CASSEWGGEAFF. The CDR3 coding sequence is TGTGCCAGCAGTGAATGGGGGGGTGAAGCTTTCTTT.

This chain connects TRBV11-1 to TRBJ1-6, with 9 bases that match TRBD1. V lost 1 base to trimming and J lost 10 bases; unmatched junction nucleotides: 8. This CDR3 has 16 amino acids. Per the germline V gene, CDR1 is SGHAT and CDR2 is FQDESV (reference sequence). This CDR3 is CASSLDPGQGRSPLHF. CDR3 DNA sequence: TGTGCCAGCAGCTTAGACCCGGGACAGGGCCGGTCACCCCTCCACTTT.

As regards this clone: The same CDR3 arises from other DNA sequences in this sample as well. This chain uses TRBV4-1 with TRBJ1-1; TRBD1 aligns across 9 bases. J lost 1 base, V lost 3 bases, and 0 bases had no gene match. Germline CDR1 and CDR2: MGHRA and YSYEKL. The CDR3 contains 14 residues. The DNA for the CDR3 is TGCGCCAGCAGCCAGACAGGGGGGAACACTGAAGCTTTCTTT. It yields the protein CASSQTGGNTEAFF.